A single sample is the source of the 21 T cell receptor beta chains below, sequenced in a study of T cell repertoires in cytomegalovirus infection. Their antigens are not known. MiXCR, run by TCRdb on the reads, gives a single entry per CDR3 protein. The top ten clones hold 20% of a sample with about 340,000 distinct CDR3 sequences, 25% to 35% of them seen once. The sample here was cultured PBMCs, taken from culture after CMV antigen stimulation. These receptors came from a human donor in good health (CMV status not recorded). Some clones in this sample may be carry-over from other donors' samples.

The CDR3 loop reads CASSLEDSTTNTEAFF. CDR3 bases: TGCGCCAGCAGCTTGGAGGACTCTACAACGAACACTGAAGCTTTCTTT. The chain carries TRBV5-1 and TRBJ1-1; no clear D. Trimming took off 0 bases at V and 1 base at J, with 13 bases between the two ends. Germline V gives CDR1 SGHRS, CDR2 YFSETQ. This CDR3 contains 16 residues.

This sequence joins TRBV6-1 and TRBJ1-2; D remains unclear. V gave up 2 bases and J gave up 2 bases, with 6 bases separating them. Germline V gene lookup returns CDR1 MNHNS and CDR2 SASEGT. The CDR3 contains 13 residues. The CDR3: CASSEQANYGYTF. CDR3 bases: TGTGCCAGCAGTGAACAGGCGAACTATGGCTACACCTTC.

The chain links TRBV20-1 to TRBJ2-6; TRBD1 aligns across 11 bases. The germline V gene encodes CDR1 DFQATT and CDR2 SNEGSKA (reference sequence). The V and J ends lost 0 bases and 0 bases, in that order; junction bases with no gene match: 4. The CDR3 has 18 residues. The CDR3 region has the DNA TGCAGTGCTAGAGAGAGGACAGGGGGCATCTCTGGGGCCAACGTCCTGACTTTC. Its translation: CSARERTGGISGANVLTF.

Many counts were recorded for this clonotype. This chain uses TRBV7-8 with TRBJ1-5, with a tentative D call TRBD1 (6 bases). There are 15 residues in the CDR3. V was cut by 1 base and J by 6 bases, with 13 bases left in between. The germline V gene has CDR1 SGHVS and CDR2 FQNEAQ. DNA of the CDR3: TGTGCCAGCAGCTTAGTGGCTAGGGGGGGTCAGCCCCAGCATTTT. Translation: CASSLVARGGQPQHF.

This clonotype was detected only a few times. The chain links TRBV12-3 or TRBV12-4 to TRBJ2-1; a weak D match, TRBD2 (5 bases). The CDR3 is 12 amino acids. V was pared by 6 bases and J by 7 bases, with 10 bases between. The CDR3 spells CASSGETNEQFF. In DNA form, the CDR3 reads TGTGCCAGCAGCGGGGAAACGAATGAGCAGTTCTTC.

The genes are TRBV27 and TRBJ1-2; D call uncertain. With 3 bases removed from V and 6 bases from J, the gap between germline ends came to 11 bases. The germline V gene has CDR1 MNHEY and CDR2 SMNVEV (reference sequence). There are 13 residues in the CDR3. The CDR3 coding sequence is TGTGCCAGCAGTTTCCGGGATTCGGATGGCTACACCTTC. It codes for CASSFRDSDGYTF.

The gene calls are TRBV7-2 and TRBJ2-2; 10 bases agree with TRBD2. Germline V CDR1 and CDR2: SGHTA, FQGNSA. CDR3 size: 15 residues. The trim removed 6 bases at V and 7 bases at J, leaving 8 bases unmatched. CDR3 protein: CASSFSSGSGGELFF. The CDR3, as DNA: TGTGCCAGCAGTTTTTCTAGCGGGAGTGGCGGGGAGCTGTTTTTT. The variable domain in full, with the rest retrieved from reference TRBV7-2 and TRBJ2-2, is GAGVSQSPSNKVTEKGKDVELRCDPISGHTALYWYRQSLGQGLEFLIYFQGNSAPDKSGLPSDRFSAERTGGSVSTLTIQRTQQEDSAVYLCASSFSSGSGGELFFGEGSRLTVL.

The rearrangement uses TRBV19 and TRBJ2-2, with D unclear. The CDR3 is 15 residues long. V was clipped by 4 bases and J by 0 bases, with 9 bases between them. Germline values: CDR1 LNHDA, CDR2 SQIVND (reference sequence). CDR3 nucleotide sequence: TGTGCCAGTAGTAAGATAACTTCGAACACCGGGGAGCTGTTTTTT. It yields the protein CASSKITSNTGELFF.

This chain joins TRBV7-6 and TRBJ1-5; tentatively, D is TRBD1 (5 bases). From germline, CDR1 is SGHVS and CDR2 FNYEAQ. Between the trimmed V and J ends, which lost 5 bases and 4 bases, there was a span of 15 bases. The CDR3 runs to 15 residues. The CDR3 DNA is TGTGCCAGCAGCCCTCACCCTAGGGGAAATCAGCCCCAGCATTTT. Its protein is CASSPHPRGNQPQHF.

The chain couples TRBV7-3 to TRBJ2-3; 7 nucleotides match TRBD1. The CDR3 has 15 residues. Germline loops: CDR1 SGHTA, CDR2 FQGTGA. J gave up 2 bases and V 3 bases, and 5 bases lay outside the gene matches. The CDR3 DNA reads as TGTGCCAGCAGCTTTACAGGGACAGTCACAGATACGCAGTATTTT. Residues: CASSFTGTVTDTQYF.

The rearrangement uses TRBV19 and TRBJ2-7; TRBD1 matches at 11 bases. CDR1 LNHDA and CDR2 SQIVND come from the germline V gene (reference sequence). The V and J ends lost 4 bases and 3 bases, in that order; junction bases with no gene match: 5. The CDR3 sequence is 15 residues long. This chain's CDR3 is CASSTPGQGDYEQYF. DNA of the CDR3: TGTGCCAGTAGTACGCCGGGACAGGGGGACTACGAGCAGTACTTC.

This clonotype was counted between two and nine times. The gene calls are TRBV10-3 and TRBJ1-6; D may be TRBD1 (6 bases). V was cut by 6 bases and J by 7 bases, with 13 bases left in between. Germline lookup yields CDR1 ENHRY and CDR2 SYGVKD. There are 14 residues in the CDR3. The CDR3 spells CAIRVDSNNSPLHF. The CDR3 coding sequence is TGTGCCATCAGGGTGGACAGTAACAATTCACCCCTCCACTTT.

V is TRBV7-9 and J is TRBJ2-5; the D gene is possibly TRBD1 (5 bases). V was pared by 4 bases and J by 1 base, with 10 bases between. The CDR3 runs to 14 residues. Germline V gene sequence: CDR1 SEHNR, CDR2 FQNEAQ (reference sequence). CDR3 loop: CASSYYRGQETQYF. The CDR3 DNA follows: TGTGCCAGCAGCTACTATAGGGGCCAAGAGACCCAGTACTTC.

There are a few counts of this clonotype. In DNA form, the CDR3 reads TGTGCCAGCAGCTCCCGGGACAGCCACTACGAGCAGTACTTC. This gives the protein CASSSRDSHYEQYF. V is TRBV5-6 and J is TRBJ2-7; 7 nucleotides agree with TRBD1. The CDR3 consists of 14 residues. Germline V lookup: CDR1 SGHDT, CDR2 YYEEEE. V trimming: 3 bases; J trimming: 3 bases; junction bases outside the gene matches: 6.

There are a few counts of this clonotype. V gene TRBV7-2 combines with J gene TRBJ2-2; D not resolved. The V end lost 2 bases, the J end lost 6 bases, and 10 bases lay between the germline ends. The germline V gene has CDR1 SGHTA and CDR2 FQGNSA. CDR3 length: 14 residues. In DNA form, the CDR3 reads TGTGCCAGCAGCTTAAAGGGTCGGGCCGGGGAGCTGTTTTTT. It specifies CASSLKGRAGELFF.

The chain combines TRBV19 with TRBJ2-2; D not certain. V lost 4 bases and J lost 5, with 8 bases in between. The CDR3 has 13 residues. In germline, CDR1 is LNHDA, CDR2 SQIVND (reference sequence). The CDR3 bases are TGTGCCAGTAGTACTGATCTGACCGGGGAGCTGTTTTTT. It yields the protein CASSTDLTGELFF.

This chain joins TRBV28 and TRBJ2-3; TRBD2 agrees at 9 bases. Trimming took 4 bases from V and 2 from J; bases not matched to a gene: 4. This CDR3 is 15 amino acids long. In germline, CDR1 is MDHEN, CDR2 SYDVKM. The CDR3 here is CASSSPSGTTDTQYF. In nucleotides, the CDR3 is TGTGCCAGCAGTTCCCCTAGCGGGACCACAGATACGCAGTATTTT.

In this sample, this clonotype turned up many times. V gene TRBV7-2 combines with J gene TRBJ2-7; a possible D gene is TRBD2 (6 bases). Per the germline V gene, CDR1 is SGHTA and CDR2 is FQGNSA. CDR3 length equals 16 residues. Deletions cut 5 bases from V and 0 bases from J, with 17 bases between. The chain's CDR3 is CASSRFTRGLSYEQYF. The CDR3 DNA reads TGTGCCAGCAGCCGATTCACGCGGGGACTCTCCTACGAGCAGTACTTC.

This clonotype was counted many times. CDR3 sequence reads: CASSPRVGLLNTEAFF. CDR3 in DNA: TGTGCCAGCAGTCCCAGAGTCGGGCTATTGAACACTGAAGCTTTCTTT. The chain recombines TRBV7-2 with TRBJ1-1; D remains ambiguous. Germline V gives CDR1 SGHTA, CDR2 FQGNSA. Deletions cut 6 bases from V and 0 bases from J, with 17 bases between. The CDR3 is 16 residues long.

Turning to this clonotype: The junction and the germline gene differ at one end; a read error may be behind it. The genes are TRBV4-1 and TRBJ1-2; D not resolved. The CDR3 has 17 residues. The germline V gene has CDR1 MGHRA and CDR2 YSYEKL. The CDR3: CASSQDFGLRANYGYTF. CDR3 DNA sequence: TGTGCCAGCAGCCAAGATTTCGGCCTTCGGGCTAACTATGGCTACACCTTC.

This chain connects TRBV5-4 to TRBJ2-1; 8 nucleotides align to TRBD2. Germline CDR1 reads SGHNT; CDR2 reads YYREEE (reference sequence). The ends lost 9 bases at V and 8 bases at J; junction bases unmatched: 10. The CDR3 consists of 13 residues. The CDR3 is CATGLGKFDEQFF. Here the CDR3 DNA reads TGTGCCACGGGACTAGGGAAATTCGATGAGCAGTTCTTC.